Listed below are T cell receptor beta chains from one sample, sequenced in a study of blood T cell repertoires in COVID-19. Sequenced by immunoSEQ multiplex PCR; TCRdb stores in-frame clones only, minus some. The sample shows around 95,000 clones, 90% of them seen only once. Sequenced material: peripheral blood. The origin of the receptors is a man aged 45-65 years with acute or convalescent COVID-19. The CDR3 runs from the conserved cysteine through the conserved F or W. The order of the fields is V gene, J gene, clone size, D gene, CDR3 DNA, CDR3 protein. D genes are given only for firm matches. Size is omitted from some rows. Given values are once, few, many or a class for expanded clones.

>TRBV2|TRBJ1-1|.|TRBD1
TGTGCCAGCAGTGACAGGGGGCCTAGCACTGAAGCTTTCTTT
CASSDRGPSTEAFF
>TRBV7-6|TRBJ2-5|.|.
TGTGCCAGCAGCTTGAGCAGGGATGGGACCCAGTACTTC
CASSLSRDGTQYF
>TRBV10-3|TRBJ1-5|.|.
TGTGCCATCAGTGAGTCTCGCAGGGTGGGCAATCAGCCCCAGCATTTT
CAISESRRVGNQPQHF
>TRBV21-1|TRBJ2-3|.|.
TGTGCCAGCAGCAAAGGTTCCGTACGACTAGCGGAGAGCACAGATACGCAGTATTTT
CASSKGSVRLAESTDTQYF
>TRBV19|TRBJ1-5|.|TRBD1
TGTGCCAGTACCACAGGGGGAAATCAGCCCCAGCATTTT
CASTTGGNQPQHF
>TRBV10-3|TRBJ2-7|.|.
TGTGCCATCAGGGTCGGGACAAACTACGAGCAGTACTTC
CAIRVGTNYEQYF
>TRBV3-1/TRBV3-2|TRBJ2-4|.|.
TGTGCCAGCAGCCCGTTAGGACTGCGAGGGCAGTACTTC
CASSPLGLRGQYF
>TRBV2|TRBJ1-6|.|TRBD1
TGTGCCAGCAGACGTGAGGGGGCAGTGGGCAATTCACCCCTCCACTTT
CASRREGAVGNSPLHF
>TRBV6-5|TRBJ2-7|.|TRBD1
TGTGCCAGCAGTTACCTCATCGACAGGGGGCCCTACGAGCAGTACTTC
CASSYLIDRGPYEQYF
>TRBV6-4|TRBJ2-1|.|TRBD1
TGTGCCAGTATGACAGGGGCCCACAATGAGCAGTTCTTC
CASMTGAHNEQFF
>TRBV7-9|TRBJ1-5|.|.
TGTGCCAGCAGCCTTAGTGGAGACAGTCAGCCCCAGCATTTT
CASSLSGDSQPQHF
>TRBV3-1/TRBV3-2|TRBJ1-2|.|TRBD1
TGTGCCAGCAGCCACAGGGGGTCCTATGGCTACACCTTC
CASSHRGSYGYTF
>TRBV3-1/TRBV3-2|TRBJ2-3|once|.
TGTGCCAGCAGCCAAGATGGCGGCGGGGTAGGCGGGGTTACGCAGTATTTT
CASSQDGGGVGGVTQYF
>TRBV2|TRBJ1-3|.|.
TGTGCCAGCAATACAGGCACCTCTGGAAACACCATATATTTT
CASNTGTSGNTIYF
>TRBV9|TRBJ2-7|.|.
TGTGCCAGCAGCGTATCTTCCCCGGAGAGCGGTGGCGGCGAGCAGTACTTC
CASSVSSPESGGGEQYF
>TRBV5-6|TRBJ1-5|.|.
TGTGCCAGCAGCTTGCAAGGGGCCGAGTGGAGCAATCAGCCCCAGCATTTT
CASSLQGAEWSNQPQHF
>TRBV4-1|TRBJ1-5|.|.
TGCGCCAGCAGCCAAGAGGGGGGGGATCAGCCCCAGCATTTT
CASSQEGGDQPQHF
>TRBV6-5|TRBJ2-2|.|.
TGTGCCAGCACCAGAGGGTCCGGGGAGCTGTTTTTT
CASTRGSGELFF
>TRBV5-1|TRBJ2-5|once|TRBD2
TGCGCCAGCAGCTCGGGACTAGCGGGACTTCAAGAGACCCAGTACTTC
CASSSGLAGLQETQYF
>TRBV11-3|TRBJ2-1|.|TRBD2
TGTGCCAGCAGCTATAGGGGACTAGCGGGAAGCAATGAGCAGTTCTTC
CASSYRGLAGSNEQFF
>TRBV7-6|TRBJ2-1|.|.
TGTGCCAGCAGCTCCCCGTCGAGGCACCTTTACAATGAGCAGTTCTTC
CASSSPSRHLYNEQFF
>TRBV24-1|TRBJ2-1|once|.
TGTGCCACCAGTGATTTTACAGCAGTAGGGGCCTACAATGAGCAGTTCTTC
CATSDFTAVGAYNEQFF
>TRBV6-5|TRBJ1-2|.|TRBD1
TGTGCCAGCACCCGAAACAGGGACAGTGGCTACACCTTC
CASTRNRDSGYTF
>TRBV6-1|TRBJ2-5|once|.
TGTGCCAGCAGTGAAACGCCCACCGGAGTTCTGGGACGGGGGGCGTTATCAGAGACCCAGTACTTC
CASSETPTGVLGRGALSETQYF
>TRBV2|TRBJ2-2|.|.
TGTGCCAGCAATTGGCTAGTCTCCGGGGAGCTGTTTTTT
CASNWLVSGELFF